Listed here is a single T cell receptor (beta chain). The target antigen is unknown. TCRdb ran MiXCR on the reads and lists one entry per CDR3 protein. The table shows some 940,000 distinct CDR3 sequences, with approximately 31% occurring only once. This sample stems from a study of T cell repertoires in cytomegalovirus infection. Study at large: CMV epitopes in the study were HLA-C-restricted (recently identified) and HLA-B-restricted (well studied).

Germline V gives CDR1 SGHRS, CDR2 YFSETQ. V was pared by 4 bases and J by 1 base, with 13 bases of the junction left unmatched. The CDR3 covers 18 residues. The rearrangement uses TRBV5-1 and TRBJ2-3; 9 bases are shared with TRBD2. Sequenced here: cultured CD8+ T cells from PBMCs, sampled from culture after CMV antigen stimulation. The receptor comes from a human donor in good health (CMV status not recorded). Some clones in this sample may be carry-over from other donors' samples. CDR3: CASSLGIAGALGTDTQYF. The CDR3 nucleotides are TGCGCCAGCAGCCTGGGGATAGCGGGGGCCCTCGGCACAGATACGCAGTATTTT.